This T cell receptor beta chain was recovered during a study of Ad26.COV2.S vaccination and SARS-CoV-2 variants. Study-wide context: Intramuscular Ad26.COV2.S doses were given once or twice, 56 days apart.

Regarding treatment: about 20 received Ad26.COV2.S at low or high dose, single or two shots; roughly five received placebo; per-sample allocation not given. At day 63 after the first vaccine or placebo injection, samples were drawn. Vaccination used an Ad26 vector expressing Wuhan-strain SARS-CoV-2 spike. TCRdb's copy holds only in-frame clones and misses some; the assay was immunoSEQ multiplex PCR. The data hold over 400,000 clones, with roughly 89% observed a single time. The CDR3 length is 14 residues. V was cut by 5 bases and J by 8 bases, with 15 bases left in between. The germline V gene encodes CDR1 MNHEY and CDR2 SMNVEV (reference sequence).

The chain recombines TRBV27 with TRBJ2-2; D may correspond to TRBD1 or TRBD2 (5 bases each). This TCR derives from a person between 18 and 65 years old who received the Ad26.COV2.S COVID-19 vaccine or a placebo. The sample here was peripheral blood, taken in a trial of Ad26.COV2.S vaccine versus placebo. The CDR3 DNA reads TGTGCCAGCAGTCCCAACCGGGGCCCTGGGGAGCTGTTTTTT. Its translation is CASSPNRGPGELFF.